What follows are 21 T cell receptor beta chains derived from one specimen sequenced in a study of OX40 agonist ivuxolimab in advanced cancers. Clones were read by immunoSEQ multiplex PCR, and TCRdb kept only the in-frame ones, dropping some. Here the sample spans about 66,000 clones, 85% to 90% being singletons. The source material was CD4+ or CD8+ T cells sorted from blood, sampled in a trial of the OX40 agonist ivuxolimab. The receptors come from an adult with an advanced solid tumor such as melanoma, head and neck, liver or kidney cancer.

This clone was counted between two and nine times. The chain joins TRBV10-1 to TRBJ1-5; D gene unclear. Germline V gene data show CDR1 as WNHNN and CDR2 as SYGVQD (reference sequence). The V end lost 0 bases, the J end lost 10 bases, and 10 bases lay between the germline ends. The CDR3 has 13 amino acids. CDR3 nucleotides: TGCGCCAGCAGTGAGTCGACTTGGGGTCCCCAGCATTTT. Amino acids: CASSESTWGPQHF.

The J gene is TRBJ1-3, the V gene TRBV2; D gene uncertain. CDR3 length: 12 residues. Trimming shortened V by 6 bases and J by 4 bases, and 7 bases separated the two germline ends. Germline assignment: CDR1 SNHLY and CDR2 FYNNEI. CDR3 nucleotides: TGTGCCAGCAGGGGGTTAGGAAACACCATATATTTT. Amino acid sequence: CASRGLGNTIYF.

This chain uses TRBV7-8 with TRBJ1-1; D gene ambiguous. V was cut by 1 base and J by 1 base, with 4 bases left in between. The CDR3 is 13 amino acids. Germline V CDR1 and CDR2: SGHVS, FQNEAQ. CDR3 DNA: TGTGCCAGCAGCTTAGTAGAGAACACTGAAGCTTTCTTT. This encodes CASSLVENTEAFF.

The gene calls are TRBV11-2 and TRBJ2-3, with a tentative D call TRBD2 (5 bases). The CDR3 extends over 14 amino acids. The V gene's germline CDR1 is SGHAT and CDR2 FQNNGV. Trimming took off 1 base at V and 7 bases at J, with 12 bases between the two ends. The CDR3 DNA reads as TGTGCCAGCAGCTTAGCTCCTAGCCCAAATACGCAGTATTTT. It specifies CASSLAPSPNTQYF.

The V call is TRBV4-1, the J call TRBJ2-7; D gene unclear. Germline V gene sequence: CDR1 MGHRA, CDR2 YSYEKL. This CDR3 is built from 13 residues. The V gene lost 3 bases and the J gene lost 3 bases, with 9 bases spanning the gap. In DNA form, the CDR3 reads TGCGCCAGCAGCCAGATCATCGACTACGAGCAGTACTTC. Translated: CASSQIIDYEQYF.

The rearrangement uses TRBV7-9 and TRBJ1-2; 7 nucleotides agree with TRBD1. Germline V gene sequence: CDR1 SEHNR, CDR2 FQNEAQ (reference sequence). V lost 5 bases, J lost 7 bases, and 16 bases stayed unmatched. CDR3 size: 16 residues. The CDR3 DNA follows: TGTGCCAGCAGCGCCGAGGGCGGGACAGCTTTATTTGGCTACACCTTC. It specifies CASSAEGGTALFGYTF. Complete variable domain (other parts from reference TRBV7-9 and TRBJ1-2): DTGVSQNPRHKITKRGQNVTFRCDPISEHNRLYWYRQTLGQGPEFLTYFQNEAQLEKSRLLSDRFSAERPKGSFSTLEIQRTEQGDSAMYLCASSAEGGTALFGYTFGSGTRLTVV.

CDR3 sequence: CSGSQENTGELFF. In DNA, the CDR3 is TGCAGCGGATCACAGGAGAACACCGGGGAGCTGTTTTTT. V gene TRBV29-1 combines with J gene TRBJ2-2; maybe TRBD1 (5 bases). CDR1 SQVTM and CDR2 ANQGSEA come from the germline V gene. The CDR3 contains 13 residues. The V and J ends lost 7 bases and 1 base respectively, with 10 bases between them.

This chain joins TRBV11-2 and TRBJ2-7; no reliable D call. V dropped 0 bases and J dropped 1 base, with 7 bases sitting between them. Germline CDR1 is SGHAT and CDR2 is FQNNGV. The CDR3 runs 14 residues. In DNA form, the CDR3 reads TGTGCCAGCAGCTTAGAATACGGATCCTACGAGCAGTACTTC. Its protein is CASSLEYGSYEQYF.

This clone was counted once. V gene TRBV11-2 combines with J gene TRBJ2-7; unclear D gene. This CDR3 has 13 residues. Germline V gene lookup returns CDR1 SGHAT and CDR2 FQNNGV. V was shortened by 5 bases and J by 3 bases, with 11 bases between the two germline ends. This chain's CDR3 is CASSLLRHYEQYF. The CDR3 DNA sequence: TGTGCCAGCAGCCTACTCCGGCACTACGAGCAGTACTTC.

The V gene is TRBV7-9, the J gene TRBJ1-2; 8 bases fit TRBD1. The germline gives CDR1 SEHNR, CDR2 FQNEAQ (reference sequence). Losses at the gene ends were 5 bases for V and 2 bases for J; bases not matched to a gene: 7. The CDR3 is 15 residues long. The CDR3 spells CASSIGQGTNYGYTF. CDR3 coding DNA: TGTGCCAGCAGCATAGGACAGGGTACGAACTATGGCTACACCTTC.

J is TRBJ2-7 and V is TRBV27; D possibly corresponds to TRBD1 (6 bases). The germline gives CDR1 MNHEY, CDR2 SMNVEV (reference sequence). V dropped 6 bases and J dropped 4 bases, with 16 bases sitting between them. The CDR3 sequence is 14 residues long. The CDR3 nucleotides are TGTGCCAGCAGCCTTACAGGGTTCGCTTACGAGCAGTACTTC. Its protein is CASSLTGFAYEQYF.

The gene calls are TRBV5-4 and TRBJ2-7; D remains unclear. The length of the CDR3 is 12 residues. Germline V CDR1 and CDR2: SGHNT, YYREEE (reference sequence). With 2 bases removed from V and 7 bases from J, the gap between germline ends came to 10 bases. The chain's CDR3 is CASSLGSWEQYF. The CDR3 region has the DNA TGTGCCAGCAGCTTAGGGTCGTGGGAGCAGTACTTC. Full variable domain (outside the CDR3, taken from reference TRBV5-4 and TRBJ2-7): ETGVTQSPTHLIKTRGQQVTLRCSSQSGHNTVSWYQQALGQGPQFIFQYYREEENGRGNFPPRFSGLQFPNYSSELNVNALELDDSALYLCASSLGSWEQYFGPGTRLTVT.

This chain connects TRBV27 to TRBJ2-7; 10 bases align to TRBD2. This CDR3 spans 15 amino acids. CDR1 and CDR2 (germline): MNHEY, SMNVEV (reference sequence). V was pared by 4 bases and J by 1 base, with 4 bases of the junction left unmatched. CDR3 DNA sequence: TGTGCCAGCAGTTGGACTAGCGGCCCATCCTACGAGCAGTACTTC. Encoded protein: CASSWTSGPSYEQYF.

The rearrangement joins TRBV27 to TRBJ1-2; the match to TRBD1 covers 9 bases. Trimming cost V 5 bases and J 7 bases; bases outside gene matches: 5. CDR1 and CDR2 (germline): MNHEY, SMNVEV (reference sequence). This CDR3 region has 13 residues. In nucleotides, the CDR3 is TGTGCCAGCAGTCACGGGACAGGGTCTGGCTACACCTTC. As protein: CASSHGTGSGYTF.

This sequence joins TRBV27 and TRBJ2-7, with 16 positions matching TRBD2. After removal of 8 bases from V and 9 bases from J, the junction contained 7 bases not matched to a gene. The CDR3 length is 14 residues. The germline V gene encodes CDR1 MNHEY and CDR2 SMNVEV (reference sequence). The CDR3 loop is CASSPGTSGRGQYF. The CDR3 coding sequence is TGTGCCAGCTCTCCCGGGACTAGCGGGAGGGGGCAGTACTTC.

The rearrangement uses TRBV27 and TRBJ2-7; the match to TRBD2 covers 7 bases. The CDR3 spans 13 residues. From germline, CDR1 is MNHEY and CDR2 SMNVEV (reference sequence). V gave up 7 bases and J gave up 7 bases; unmatched junction bases: 10. CDR3 DNA sequence: TGTGCCAGCACTAGCGGCCCCGCCTGGGAGCAGTACTTC. Protein sequence: CASTSGPAWEQYF.

The chain uses TRBV27 and TRBJ1-1; 10 bases match TRBD1. CDR1 and CDR2 (germline): MNHEY, SMNVEV (reference sequence). This CDR3 spans 15 amino acids. After removal of 5 bases from V and 4 bases from J, the junction contained 7 bases not matched to a gene. DNA of the CDR3: TGTGCCAGCAGTATCCGGACAGGGGGGATCACTGAAGCTTTCTTT. This translates into CASSIRTGGITEAFF.

The chain links TRBV7-9 to TRBJ1-5; D gene unclear. Between the trimmed V and J ends, which lost 8 bases and 1 base, there was a span of 15 bases. Germline V CDR1 and CDR2: SEHNR, FQNEAQ (reference sequence). The CDR3 is 15 amino acids. Written as DNA, the CDR3 is TGTGCCAGCTCGGATAATCTCGCGAGCAATCAGCCCCAGCATTTT. It is translated as CASSDNLASNQPQHF.

The chain is built from TRBV6-5 and TRBJ2-7, with D perhaps TRBD2 (6 bases). Germline V gene lookup returns CDR1 MNHEY and CDR2 SVGAGI. The V end lost 5 bases, the J end lost 0 bases, and 11 bases lay between the germline ends. This CDR3 has 14 amino acids. CDR3 DNA sequence: TGTGCCAGCAGTGGCCGCGGGGCCTCCTACGAGCAGTACTTC. Translating gives CASSGRGASYEQYF.

A single count supports this clone. The chain joins TRBV28 to TRBJ1-5; D not certain. This CDR3 region has 17 residues. Trimming left V 5 bases short and J 1 base short, with 18 bases between. Per the germline V gene, CDR1 is MDHEN and CDR2 is SYDVKM. The CDR3 DNA reads as TGTGCCAGCAGTCAGGTGTATTTGGGGAAGAGCAATCAGCCCCAGCATTTT. This gives the protein CASSQVYLGKSNQPQHF.

The chain joins TRBV6-1 to TRBJ2-1; TRBD1 aligns across 8 bases. The J segment lost 3 bases and the V segment lost 6 bases, leaving 7 bases of the junction unmatched. Germline assignment: CDR1 MNHNS and CDR2 SASEGT. This CDR3 is built from 15 residues. The CDR3: CASSKDRGVYNEQFF. The CDR3 nucleotides are TGTGCCAGCAGCAAAGACAGGGGCGTCTACAATGAGCAGTTCTTC.